The clone carrying this T cell receptor (beta chain) showed up many times. This sample stems from a study of early T cells in non-severe SARS-CoV-2 infection. Each CDR3 protein gets one entry after TCRdb re-called the 5' RACE reads with MiXCR. The table lists 100,000 or so distinct CDR3 sequences, about an eighth of them singletons. The CDR3 has 14 residues. Deletions cut 5 bases from V and 0 bases from J, with 7 bases between. From germline, CDR1 is SGHVS and CDR2 FNYEAQ. The chain carries TRBV7-6 and TRBJ2-2; D tentatively fits TRBD1 or TRBD2 (5 bases each). The TCR originated in an adult who was a healthcare worker with PCR-confirmed SARS-CoV-2 infection or an uninfected control (not recorded which). Sequencing used whole blood. The CDR3, as DNA: TGTGCCAGCAGCCGAGGGGCGAACACCGGGGAGCTGTTTTTT. Its protein is CASSRGANTGELFF.